The clone carrying this TCR beta chain has a handful of counts. Its antigen remains unknown. This entry comes from a study of molecular identifiers for immune sequencing clone quantification. About the study: Replicate RNA came from 20,000 or 100,000 naive CD8 cells and was split five ways, and four parts were sequenced.

Making the bulk TCR libraries relied on previously described methods and listed TCR primers. TCRdb processed the PCR reads anew with MiXCR; each CDR3 protein has one entry. The table includes about 510,000 distinct CDR3 sequences, 20% to 25% detected once. Study conclusions and caveats: Beyond 20 RNA copies, clones held over 97% of effector molecules, compared with under 1% in naive cells.

Naive CD8 T cells, phenotype CD8+CD4-CCR7+CD45RA+, were sorted. The CDR3 spans 15 residues. V shed 5 bases, J shed 3 bases, and the junction held 11 bases outside the gene matches. Germline V gene sequence: CDR1 DFQATT, CDR2 SNEGSKA (reference sequence). Sequencing was performed on naive CD8+ T cells from blood, with Jurkat cell RNA spiked in. Subset here: FACS-sorted CD8+CD4-CCR7+CD45RA+ naive T cells. This rearrangement joins TRBV20-1 to TRBJ2-7; 9 bases fit TRBD2. This TCR was sampled from a human donor in good health. Some libraries in this study had Jurkat cell RNA spiked in. CDR3 bases: TGCAGTGCTCGTACCGGGACTAGCAGTCACTACGAGCAGTACTTC. This codes for CSARTGTSSHYEQYF.